Listed below are T cell receptor beta chains from one sample, sequenced in a study of CD8 T cells in ankylosing spondylitis. TCRdb fed the 5' RACE reads into MiXCR, producing one record per CDR3 protein. The sample has 700,000 to 1,000,000 distinct CDR3 sequences, 10% to 15% seen once; the top ten hold 0.51%. Sample: blood, either unsorted or a sorted T cell fraction (not recorded which). The receptors shown here come from a male donor with ankylosing spondylitis. The CDR3 runs from the conserved cysteine through the conserved F or W. Each record gives: V gene, J gene, D gene, clone size, CDR3 protein, CDR3 DNA. D genes are given only for firm matches. Where a row states a size, it is once, few, many or the class of an expanded clone; other rows omit it.

TRBV7-9	TRBJ1-2	NA	NA	CASSKGGNLDYGYTF	TGTGCCAGCAGCAAGGGTGGGAACCTAGACTATGGCTACACCTTC
TRBV7-2	TRBJ2-7	TRBD2	few	CASSGPSFAGGHYEQYF	TGTGCCAGCAGCGGCCCGAGTTTCGCGGGAGGCCACTACGAGCAGTACTTC
TRBV5-1	TRBJ2-7	TRBD1	NA	CASSFGTGGKVSAQYF	TGCGCCAGCAGCTTCGGGACAGGGGGTAAAGTAAGTGCCCAGTACTTC
TRBV10-3	TRBJ1-2	TRBD1	NA	CAISEGQDNYGYTF	TGTGCCATCAGTGAGGGACAGGATAACTATGGCTACACCTTC
TRBV6-5	TRBJ1-1	NA	NA	CASSSQPEGNTEAFF	TGTGCCAGCAGTTCCCAACCCGAAGGGAACACTGAAGCTTTCTTT
TRBV20-1	TRBJ1-2	NA	few	CSARVRVGYTF	TGCAGTGCTAGAGTACGGGTTGGCTACACCTTC
TRBV11-2	TRBJ2-1	TRBD1	NA	CASSLPTGSNEQFF	TGTGCCAGCAGCTTACCGACAGGGTCCAATGAGCAGTTCTTC
TRBV20-1	TRBJ2-4	NA	few	CSATEGSMDIQYF	TGCAGTGCTACTGAAGGGTCCATGGACATTCAGTACTTC
TRBV10-3	TRBJ2-3	NA	NA	CAISVQGSTDTQYF	TGTGCCATCAGTGTTCAGGGGAGCACAGATACGCAGTATTTT
TRBV6-2/TRBV6-3	TRBJ1-5	NA	NA	CASSPIGPYQPQHF	TGTGCCAGCAGTCCCATAGGACCCTATCAGCCCCAGCATTTT
TRBV5-4	TRBJ2-7	NA	NA	CASSLDQGRPSEQYF	TGTGCCAGCAGCTTGGACCAGGGGCGCCCTAGCGAGCAGTACTTC
TRBV28	TRBJ1-4	NA	many	CASIGEKLFF	TGTGCCAGCATCGGGGAAAAACTGTTTTTT
TRBV30	TRBJ2-7	TRBD1	few	CAWSTGGDYEQYF	TGTGCCTGGAGTACAGGGGGAGACTACGAGCAGTACTTC
TRBV12-3/TRBV12-4	TRBJ2-3	TRBD2	NA	CASTPRLAGAIPDTQYF	TGTGCCAGCACACCTAGACTAGCGGGAGCAATCCCAGATACGCAGTATTTT
TRBV29-1	TRBJ2-5	TRBD1	many	CSADRGQRETQYF	TGCAGCGCGGACAGGGGCCAAAGAGAGACCCAGTACTTC
TRBV6-5	TRBJ1-5	NA	NA	CASSSLYRAQPQHF	TGTGCCAGCAGTTCCCTTTACAGGGCTCAGCCCCAGCATTTT
TRBV5-1	TRBJ2-5	TRBD2	few	CASSQGAGLQETQYF	TGCGCCAGCAGCCAAGGAGCGGGACTCCAAGAGACCCAGTACTTC